This TCR beta chain emerged from a study of vaccination and CD4 T cells after COVID-19. Treatment noted: approximately 10-day PBMC culture with coronavirus spike peptide pools or control peptides (ViraFEST assay). Scientists ran DNA taken from cultured CD4+ T cells through the Oncomine TCR Beta short-read assay for sequencing. TCRdb re-called the PCR reads with MiXCR, one entry per CDR3 protein. Of some 16,000 distinct CDR3 sequences in the sample, over 50% are singletons; the top ten hold roughly an eighth. V shed 1 base and J shed 1 base, with 16 bases lying between them. Germline CDR1 LNHDA, CDR2 SQIVND (reference sequence). The CDR3 has 17 residues. On this clonotype: Its specificity is not known.

The sample taken for sequencing was CD4+ T cells from blood, cultured in vitro. The rearrangement links TRBV19 to TRBJ1-1, with a possible D match to TRBD1 (5 bases). The receptor comes from a human donor who had recovered from COVID-19. This CDR3 is CASSIGGLSRGNTEAFF. Here the CDR3 DNA reads TGTGCCAGTAGTATAGGGGGACTCTCTAGAGGGAACACTGAAGCTTTCTTT.